Listed here are 13 T cell receptor beta chains from one sample, sequenced in a study of T cells in Graves' hyperthyroidism and ophthalmopathy. RNA transcripts were the template for amplifying TCR beta CDR3 regions. The HTBI set primed first-round TCR CDR3 RT-PCR. One entry per CDR3 protein, called by TCRdb with MiXCR from the multiplex PCR reads. The sample carries approximately 200,000 distinct CDR3 sequences, 15% to 20% recorded once. The sequenced sample was blood. The receptors originated from a man aged 35 to 55 with Graves' hyperthyroidism.

The sample holds many counts of this clonotype. This chain connects TRBV5-1 to TRBJ1-1; D uncertain. The germline V gene has CDR1 SGHRS and CDR2 YFSETQ. The CDR3 is made up of 14 amino acids. Between the trimmed V and J ends, which lost 0 bases and 1 base, there was a span of 7 bases. The CDR3 DNA sequence: TGCGCCAGCAGCTTGGGTCCAGAGAACACTGAAGCTTTCTTT. The encoded protein is CASSLGPENTEAFF.

This clonotype is a singleton in its sample. The genes are TRBV19 and TRBJ2-1; 7 nucleotides align to TRBD1. The CDR3 runs 14 residues. V trimming: 6 bases; J trimming: 7 bases; junction bases outside the gene matches: 9. CDR1 and CDR2 (germline): LNHDA, SQIVND (reference sequence). CDR3 nucleotide sequence: TGTGCCAGTAGCCCCAGGGGGTTAAATAATGAGCAGTTCTTC. This encodes CASSPRGLNNEQFF. The complete variable domain, with remaining parts taken from reference TRBV19 and TRBJ2-1, reads DGGITQSPKYLFRKEGQNVTLSCEQNLNHDAMYWYRQDPGQGLRLIYYSQIVNDFQKGDIAEGYSVSREKKESFPLTVTSAQKNPTAFYLCASSPRGLNNEQFFGPGTRLTVL.

This clonotype has at least ten counts. The rearrangement uses TRBV20-1 and TRBJ2-7, with 9 positions matching TRBD1. V gave up 5 bases and J gave up 5 bases; unmatched junction bases: 13. This CDR3 spans 15 amino acids. The germline gives CDR1 DFQATT, CDR2 SNEGSKA (reference sequence). The CDR3 here is CSARRGGTGHDEQYF. The CDR3 coding sequence is TGCAGTGCTCGCAGAGGAGGGACAGGGCACGACGAGCAGTACTTC.

This clonotype appeared many times. The rearrangement joins TRBV28 to TRBJ1-1, with 8 bases aligning to TRBD1. Germline trimming cut 3 bases from V and 0 bases from J; bases unmatched to any gene: 9. Germline loops: CDR1 MDHEN, CDR2 SYDVKM. The CDR3 loop spans 17 amino acids. The CDR3 coding sequence is TGTGCCAGCAGTTTGACAGGGGTTGAATCTATGAACACTGAAGCTTTCTTT. This translates into CASSLTGVESMNTEAFF.

This clonotype was recorded many times. The chain uses TRBV3-1 and TRBJ1-1, with no clear D. From germline, CDR1 is LGHDT and CDR2 YNNKEL (reference sequence). The V end lost 1 base, the J end lost 7 bases, and 16 bases lay between the germline ends. The CDR3 totals 15 residues. The DNA for the CDR3 is TGTGCCAGCAGCCAAGGTCATTTTCAACGGGGTGAAGCTTTCTTT. Its protein product is CASSQGHFQRGEAFF.

This chain links TRBV7-2 with TRBJ2-3, with D possibly matching TRBD1 (6 bases). The ends were cut back, 4 bases at V and 7 bases at J, with 18 bases in the middle. The germline V gene has CDR1 SGHTA and CDR2 FQGNSA. This CDR3 is 15 amino acids long. In DNA form, the CDR3 reads TGTGCCAGCAGCTCCCCTATTGGGGGCGGTAATACGCAGTATTTT. This gives the protein CASSSPIGGGNTQYF.

Many counts were recorded for this clonotype. This rearrangement joins TRBV6-1 to TRBJ2-1; 9 nucleotides line up with TRBD2. The CDR3 runs to 14 residues. CDR1 is MNHNS and CDR2 is SASEGT in the germline V gene. V lost 7 bases, J lost 7 bases, and 8 bases stayed unmatched. The CDR3 DNA follows: TGTGCCAGCAAGCCGGGACTAGCTTTTAATGAGCAGTTCTTC. Translated: CASKPGLAFNEQFF.

J is TRBJ1-2 and V is TRBV5-4; possibly TRBD1 for D (6 bases). The CDR3 loop spans 13 amino acids. CDR1 and CDR2 from the germline V gene are SGHNT and YYREEE (reference sequence). V lost 9 bases to trimming and J lost 4 bases, with 16 bases between them. The DNA of the CDR3 is TGTGCCACCCTCCTACAGGGAAGCTATGGCTACACCTTC. This sequence encodes CATLLQGSYGYTF.

In this sample, this clonotype turned up many times. In DNA form, the CDR3 reads TGTGCCAGCACCCTATCCTCCTTTAGCACAGATACGCAGTATTTT. As protein: CASTLSSFSTDTQYF. The chain has TRBV28 and TRBJ2-3, with D unclear. V was trimmed by 7 bases and J by 0 bases, leaving 14 bases between them. This CDR3 has 15 residues. The germline V gene encodes CDR1 MDHEN and CDR2 SYDVKM. The full variable domain, completed using reference TRBV28 and TRBJ2-3, is DVKVTQSSRYLVKRTGEKVFLECVQDMDHENMFWYRQDPGLGLRLIYFSYDVKMKEKGDIPEGYSVSREKKERFSLILESASTNQTSMYLCASTLSSFSTDTQYFGPGTRLTVL.

Details on this clonotype: A read error may explain this, as a much larger clone is one base away. The genes are TRBV12-3 or TRBV12-4 and TRBJ1-1, with no clear D. The V end lost 3 bases, the J end lost 1 base, and 3 bases lay between the germline ends. This CDR3 has 12 amino acids. The CDR3, as DNA: TGTGCCAGCAGTTTCAAGAACACTGAAGCTTTCTTT. This translates into CASSFKNTEAFF.

This clonotype was seen ten or more times. The chain links TRBV3-1 to TRBJ2-1; unclear D gene. The germline V gene has CDR1 LGHDT and CDR2 YNNKEL (reference sequence). Trimming pared 0 bases from V and 12 bases from J, leaving 9 bases between. This CDR3 spans 12 amino acids. The CDR3 DNA follows: TGTGCCAGCAGCCAAGAGGATGAACGGCAGTTCTTC. Residues: CASSQEDERQFF.

This sequence joins TRBV4-2 and TRBJ1-4; 7 nucleotides align to TRBD1. CDR3 length: 14 residues. Per germline, CDR1 LGHNA and CDR2 YNFKEQ. V lost 6 bases and J lost 5; bases outside the gene matches: 6. The CDR3 DNA follows: TGTGCCAGCAGTCCCGCAGGGGGAAATGAAAAACTGTTTTTT. It is translated as CASSPAGGNEKLFF.

The gene calls are TRBV6-1 and TRBJ2-3; a possible D gene is TRBD2 (5 bases). The germline V gene has CDR1 MNHNS and CDR2 SASEGT. The CDR3 runs to 11 residues. Trimming left V 11 bases short and J 5 bases short, with 11 bases between. This chain's CDR3 is CASQRGDTQYF. DNA for the CDR3: TGTGCCTCCCAACGGGGAGATACGCAGTATTTT.